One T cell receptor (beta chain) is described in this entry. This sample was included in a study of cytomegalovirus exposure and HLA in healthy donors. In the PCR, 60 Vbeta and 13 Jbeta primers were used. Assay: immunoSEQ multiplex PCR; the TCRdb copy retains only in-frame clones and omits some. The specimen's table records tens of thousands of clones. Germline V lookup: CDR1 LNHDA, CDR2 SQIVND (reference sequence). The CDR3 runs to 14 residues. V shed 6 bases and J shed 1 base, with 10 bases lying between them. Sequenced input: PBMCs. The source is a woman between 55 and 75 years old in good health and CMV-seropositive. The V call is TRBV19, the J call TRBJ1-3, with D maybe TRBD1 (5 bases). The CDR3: CASRRQGSGNTIYF. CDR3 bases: TGTGCCAGTAGAAGGCAGGGATCTGGAAACACCATATATTTT.